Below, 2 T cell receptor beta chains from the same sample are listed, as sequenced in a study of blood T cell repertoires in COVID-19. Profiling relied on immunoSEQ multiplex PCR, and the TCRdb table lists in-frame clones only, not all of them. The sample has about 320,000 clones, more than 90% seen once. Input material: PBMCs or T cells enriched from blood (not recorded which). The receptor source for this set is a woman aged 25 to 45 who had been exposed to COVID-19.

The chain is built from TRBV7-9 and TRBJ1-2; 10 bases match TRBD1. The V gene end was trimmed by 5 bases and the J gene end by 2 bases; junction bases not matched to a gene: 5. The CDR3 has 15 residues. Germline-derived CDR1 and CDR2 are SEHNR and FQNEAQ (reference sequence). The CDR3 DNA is TGTGCCAGCAGCCCAGGACAGGGGGAGAACTATGGCTACACCTTC. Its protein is CASSPGQGENYGYTF.

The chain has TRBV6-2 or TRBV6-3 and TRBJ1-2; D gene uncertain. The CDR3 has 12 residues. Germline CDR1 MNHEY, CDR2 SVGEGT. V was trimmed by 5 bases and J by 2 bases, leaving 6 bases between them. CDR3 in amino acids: CASSNSNYGYTF. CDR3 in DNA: TGTGCCAGCAGTAACAGCAACTATGGCTACACCTTC.